This T cell receptor beta chain derives from a study of spatial heterogeneity in lung cancer. On the study more broadly: Raw sequencing reads included, on average, more than eight appearances of each unique TCR and UMI combination.

In TCRdb, the 5' RACE reads were re-called with MiXCR into one record per CDR3 protein. This sample has more than 35,000 distinct CDR3 sequences; around 5% occur once, and the top ten carry just over 25%. Trimming took 5 bases from V and 4 from J, leaving 11 bases between them. CDR3 size: 12 residues. Germline V gives CDR1 DFQATT, CDR2 SNEGSKA (reference sequence). This sample's time point: sample taken at primary tumor resection. This clonotype came up a few times. The chain has TRBV20-1 and TRBJ1-2; unclear D gene. The source was PBMCs, collected at surgery. The sequence derives from a female donor with early-stage non-small cell lung cancer. The DNA of the CDR3 is TGCAGTGCTCCCACGGGCGGCTATGGCTACACCTTC. It translates to CSAPTGGYGYTF.